This TCR beta chain came from a study of T-cell memory formation after mild COVID-19. Turning to the study itself: TCR clusters showed largely donor specificity.

The J segment lost 1 base and the V segment lost 7 bases, leaving 10 bases of the junction unmatched. The CDR3 contains 16 residues. Broader study findings: CM and EM subsets held most contracting CD4+ clones; EMRA held CD8+ ones.

TCRdb analysed the 5' RACE reads with MiXCR anew, one entry per CDR3 protein. The sample includes more than 150,000 distinct CDR3 sequences, under 20% of them seen just once. Points on this clonotype: What it binds is not known.

This sequence joins TRBV12-3 or TRBV12-4 and TRBJ2-1; 7 positions agree with TRBD2. Sequencing used PBMCs or a T cell subset sorted from them (not recorded which). This sequence originates from a man between 18 and 35 years old who had mild COVID-19 (a few samples of this study predate the infection). Cell type and time point are not known. CDR3 in amino acids: CASTPSKAGSYNEQFF. The CDR3, as DNA: TGTGCCAGCACCCCCTCTAAAGCGGGGTCCTACAATGAGCAGTTCTTC.